This T cell receptor (beta chain) appears in the sequencing data of a study of CD8 T cells in Susac syndrome. Study-level findings and limits: It was acknowledged by the study that relatively few individuals were included in its TCR sequencing and HLA analysis.

Concerning this clonotype: Its antigen is as yet unknown.

Random hexamers served to reverse transcribe about 0.5 to 1 ug RNA. Amplification of the TCR beta CDR3 was carried out by immunoSEQ multiplex PCR, which spanned a total of 54 Vbeta and 13 Jbeta segments. TCRdb fed the immunoSEQ multiplex PCR reads into MiXCR, producing one record per CDR3 protein. This table holds 80,000 or so distinct CDR3 sequences, approximately 96% found once. The length of the CDR3 is 14 residues. The germline gives CDR1 MGHRA, CDR2 YSYEKL. The germline V and J ends were trimmed by 3 bases and 1 base, with 9 bases remaining between them. CD8+ and CD4+ T cells from blood underwent TCR beta sequencing, which was carried out in a high-throughput format. Isolation of CD8+ and CD4+ T cells was performed negatively, whereas enrichment of TEMRA cells was done by FACS.

V is TRBV4-1 and J is TRBJ1-1; D unclear. The specimen sequenced was CD8+ T cells from PBMCs. The receptor was derived from a human donor with Susac syndrome. DNA of the CDR3: TGCGCCAGCAGCCATGGTGGACGGAACACTGAAGCTTTCTTT. As protein: CASSHGGRNTEAFF.